This TCR beta chain was documented in a study of T cell repertoires in cytomegalovirus infection. Study background: Well-studied HLA-B-restricted epitopes and recently identified HLA-C-restricted epitopes of CMV were both used in the study. The public TCR beta signatures pointed to both CMV infection and matching HLA type. Findings and caveats of the study: The cumulative frequency of public TCR beta families distinguished individuals who carried CMV together with the relevant HLA. Dominant in the ex vivo response were TCR beta clonotypes restricted by HLA-C and specific for CMV.

Using its own MiXCR run on the reads, TCRdb lists one record per CDR3 protein. Of about 220,000 distinct CDR3 sequences listed, roughly 34% were seen once; the top ten hold approximately 60%. V lost 4 bases to trimming and J lost 1 base, with 14 bases between them. The germline CDR1 and CDR2 sequences are SGHRS and YFSETQ. The CDR3 is 15 amino acids. Notes on this clonotype: Its antigen is not identified.

The TCR comes from a human donor in good health (CMV status not recorded). Some clones in this sample may be carry-over from other donors' samples. The chain employs TRBV5-1 and TRBJ2-5, with D maybe TRBD2 (6 bases). The sequencing here drew on CD8+ T cells from cultured PBMCs, taken from culture after CMV antigen stimulation. The CDR3 region is CASSPEGGVQETQYF. In DNA form, the CDR3 reads TGCGCCAGCAGCCCGGAGGGCGGGGTCCAAGAGACCCAGTACTTC.